Sequencing of this TCR beta chain was carried out in a study of T cell responses to AZD1222 COVID-19 vaccine. General study findings and limits: Nearly half of the spike-specific TCRs reportedly recognize variant regions that carry no mutations.

This clone was picked up one time. Its target is not known. Data came from immunoSEQ multiplex PCR; TCRdb stores just in-frame clones and leaves some out. The sample carries about 140,000 clones, about nine tenths recorded once. The germline V gene encodes CDR1 MNHEY and CDR2 SVGAGI. V lost 6 bases, J lost 7 bases, and 9 bases stayed unmatched. The CDR3 totals 15 residues. The sequences come from peripheral blood, collected on day 0 of AZD1222 vaccination. The sequence was collected from an adult in good health. This sequence joins TRBV6-5 and TRBJ1-6; 7 bases line up with TRBD1. CDR3 nucleotides: TGTGCCAGCAGGGAGCCTACAGGGGACAATTCACCCCTCCACTTT. Encoded protein: CASREPTGDNSPLHF.